This TCR beta chain was profiled in a study of blood T cell repertoires in COVID-19. Participant ages covered about 18 to 95 years across 25 or so US areas. Which cohort a participant joined came from the clinical history participants gave. As originally analysed: Researchers report that nucleated cell counts were estimated from reference gene primer amplification. Assay used: immunoSEQ multiplex PCR; TCRdb lists only in-frame clones, some missing. V and J calls and clone size are given by that table; D and trimming were obtained from the DNA. The sample yields about 220,000 clones, about 83% seen once. Sequencing used PBMCs or T cells enriched from blood (not recorded which). The TCR comes from a woman in her 50s who had been exposed to COVID-19.

In DNA form, the CDR3 reads TGCGCCAGCAGCCAAGATCGGACTTCTGGAAACACCATATATTTT. Protein product: CASSQDRTSGNTIYF. V is TRBV4-3 and J is TRBJ1-3, with D hard to call. Germline CDR1 reads LGHNA; CDR2 reads YSLEER. Trimming removed 0 bases from V and 1 base from J, with 7 bases in between. CDR3 length: 15 residues.